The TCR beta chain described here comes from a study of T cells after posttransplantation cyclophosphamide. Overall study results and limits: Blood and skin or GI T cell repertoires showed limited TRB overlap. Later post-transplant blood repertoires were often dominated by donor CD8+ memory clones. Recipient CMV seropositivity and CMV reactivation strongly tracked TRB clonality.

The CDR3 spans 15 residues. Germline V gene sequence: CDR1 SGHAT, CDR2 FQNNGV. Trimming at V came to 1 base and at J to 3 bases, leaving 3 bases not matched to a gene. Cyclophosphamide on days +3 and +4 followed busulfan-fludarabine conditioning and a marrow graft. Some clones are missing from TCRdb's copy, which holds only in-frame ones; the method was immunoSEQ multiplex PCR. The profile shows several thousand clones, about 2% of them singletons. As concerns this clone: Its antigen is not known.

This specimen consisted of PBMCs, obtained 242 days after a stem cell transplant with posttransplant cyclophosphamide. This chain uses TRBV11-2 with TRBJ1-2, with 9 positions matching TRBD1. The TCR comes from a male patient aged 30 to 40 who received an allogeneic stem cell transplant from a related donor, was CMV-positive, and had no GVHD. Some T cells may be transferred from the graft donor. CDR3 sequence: CASSLGQGEYYGYTF. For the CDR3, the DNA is TGTGCCAGCAGCTTAGGACAGGGGGAGTACTATGGCTACACCTTC.